The 14 T cell receptor beta chains presented below share a single source sample, sequenced in a study of shared clonotypes between healthy human individuals. Positive CCR7 selection of CD45RO-negative cells yielded the naive CD8 cells, and terminally differentiated effector memory CD45RA+ cells were excluded. The protocol was immunoSEQ multiplex PCR, while the TCRdb copy is restricted to in-frame clones and leaves out a portion. The sample shows 760,000 or so clones, 96% of them seen only once. Sequencing was carried out using naive CD8+ T cells sorted from blood. The receptors were sampled from a man aged 30 to 39 in good health.

The chain couples TRBV29-1 to TRBJ2-2; D gene unclear. Trimming removed 0 bases at V and 8 bases at J, with 4 bases between. Germline V gene lookup returns CDR1 SQVTM and CDR2 ANQGSEA. This CDR3 has 11 amino acids. In DNA form, the CDR3 reads TGCAGCGTTGAAGATCTTGGGGAGCTGTTTTTT. Translating gives CSVEDLGELFF.

This chain connects TRBV29-1 to TRBJ2-7; 8 bases agree with TRBD2. The CDR3 covers 20 residues. V lost 3 bases and J lost 3; bases outside the gene matches: 25. Germline V gene sequence: CDR1 SQVTM, CDR2 ANQGSEA. This chain's CDR3 is CSVEESEPPGVGTRGYEQYF. Here the CDR3 DNA reads TGCAGCGTTGAGGAATCGGAGCCCCCTGGGGTAGGGACTAGAGGCTACGAGCAGTACTTC.

In DNA form, the CDR3 reads TGTGCCAGCAGCTTAGCAGGAGTGAAGACCCAGTACTTC. Amino acid sequence: CASSLAGVKTQYF. The chain has TRBV7-2 and TRBJ2-5; D not resolved. V gave up 0 bases and J gave up 6 bases, with 8 bases separating them. The CDR3 is made up of 13 amino acids. Germline assignment: CDR1 SGHTA and CDR2 FQGNSA.

CDR3 loop: CASSLASPNTGELFF. The CDR3 coding sequence is TGTGCCAGCAGCTTAGCTTCACCTAACACCGGGGAGCTGTTTTTT. V and J are TRBV7-6 and TRBJ2-2; D remains ambiguous. Trimming took off 0 bases at V and 2 bases at J, with 7 bases between the two ends. Germline V gene sequence: CDR1 SGHVS, CDR2 FNYEAQ. This CDR3 is built from 15 residues.

This chain joins TRBV10-2 and TRBJ2-1; D assignment may be TRBD1 or TRBD2 (5 bases each). Trimming took off 2 bases at V and 7 bases at J, with 9 bases between the two ends. Germline V gene lookup returns CDR1 WSHSY and CDR2 SAAADI. This CDR3 comprises 13 residues. The CDR3 is CASSEGGGNEQFF. The CDR3 bases are TGCGCCAGCAGTGAGGGGGGTGGGAATGAGCAGTTCTTC.

The gene calls are TRBV9 and TRBJ2-3, with a tentative D call TRBD1 (5 bases). Between the trimmed V and J ends, which lost 4 bases and 5 bases, there was a span of 20 bases. CDR1 is SGDLS, CDR2 YYNGEE, per germline. CDR3 length equals 16 residues. CDR3 amino acids: CASSPTQGSYGDTQYF. For the CDR3, the DNA is TGTGCCAGCAGCCCTACTCAGGGTAGCTATGGAGATACGCAGTATTTT.

This chain joins TRBV25-1 and TRBJ2-3, with 10 bases fitting TRBD2. CDR3 length: 16 residues. CDR1 and CDR2 (germline): MGHDK, SYGVNS. Losses at the gene ends were 4 bases for V and 3 bases for J; bases not matched to a gene: 7. CDR3 coding DNA: TGTGCCAGCAGTGGCTGGACTAGCGGAGCTACAGATACGCAGTATTTT. Translation: CASSGWTSGATDTQYF.

This chain links TRBV29-1 with TRBJ2-1; a weak D match, TRBD2 (6 bases). The germline gives CDR1 SQVTM, CDR2 ANQGSEA. V gave up 6 bases and J gave up 8 bases, with 17 bases separating them. The CDR3 spans 13 residues. In nucleotides, the CDR3 is TGCAGCGTCCGAGCCTCGGGAGCTTATGAGCAGTTCTTC. It encodes CSVRASGAYEQFF.

This chain joins TRBV5-4 and TRBJ2-5, with D hard to call. CDR1 is SGHNT and CDR2 is YYREEE in the germline V gene (reference sequence). The CDR3 is made up of 15 amino acids. The germline V and J ends were trimmed by 2 bases and 0 bases, with 11 bases remaining between them. This chain's CDR3 is CASSFSLADQETQYF. The DNA for the CDR3 is TGTGCCAGCAGCTTCAGTTTAGCAGACCAAGAGACCCAGTACTTC.

The chain uses TRBV7-6 and TRBJ2-1; TRBD1 matches 7 bases. V lost 1 base to trimming and J lost 1 base; unmatched junction nucleotides: 7. The CDR3 totals 17 residues. The germline gives CDR1 SGHVS, CDR2 FNYEAQ. The CDR3 region has the DNA TGTGCCAGCAGCTTAGTGGCAGGGGGTATTTCCTACAATGAGCAGTTCTTC. Encoded protein: CASSLVAGGISYNEQFF.

J is TRBJ2-7 and V is TRBV29-1; 9 nucleotides match TRBD2. The CDR3 is 13 residues long. CDR1 SQVTM and CDR2 ANQGSEA come from the germline V gene. V dropped 6 bases and J dropped 4; count of bases not matched to a gene: 7. The CDR3 protein is CSVISGRAYEQYF. The CDR3, as DNA: TGCAGCGTAATTAGCGGGAGAGCTTACGAGCAGTACTTC.

CDR3 bases: TGTGCCAGCAGTCTTATCCCCGTGGGGGCCTACGAGGCTGGCTACACCTTC. It yields the protein CASSLIPVGAYEAGYTF. The V call is TRBV27, the J call TRBJ1-2, with a tentative D call TRBD1 (6 bases). CDR3 length: 17 amino acids. The germline gives CDR1 MNHEY, CDR2 SMNVEV (reference sequence). The germline V and J ends were trimmed by 5 bases and 7 bases, with 26 bases remaining between them.

This chain joins TRBV9 and TRBJ2-1; TRBD2 agrees at 11 bases. Germline CDR1 and CDR2: SGDLS and YYNGEE. The J segment lost 5 bases and the V segment lost 0 bases, leaving 1 base of the junction unmatched. The CDR3 loop spans 15 amino acids. The CDR3 DNA sequence: TGTGCCAGCAGCGTAGCTAGCGGGAGGCACAATGAGCAGTTCTTC. It yields the protein CASSVASGRHNEQFF.

This clone has more than one count but fewer than ten. The V gene is TRBV5-1, the J gene TRBJ2-2, with 8 positions matching TRBD2. This CDR3 region has 20 residues. J lost 6 bases, V lost 0 bases, and 19 bases had no gene match. Germline assignment: CDR1 SGHRS and CDR2 YFSETQ. The DNA of the CDR3 is TGCGCCAGCAGCTTGGCCACTATTACCCCGTTGGGCGGGAGGCCCGGGGAGCTGTTTTTT. It yields the protein CASSLATITPLGGRPGELFF.